These T cell receptor beta chains were read from a single sample in a study of blood T cell repertoires in COVID-19. This table comes from immunoSEQ multiplex PCR, and its TCRdb copy is limited to in-frame clones, with some not included. The sample shows some 12,000 clones, 70% to 75% of them seen only once. The sequencing input was peripheral blood. All receptors come from a human donor in a cohort sampled during active COVID-19. Both conserved end residues are part of each CDR3. The order of the fields is CDR3 protein, CDR3 DNA, V gene, D gene, J gene, clone size, CDR3 length. D genes are given only for firm matches. Part of the rows lack a size; the others show once, few, many or a class for expanded clones.

CDR3: CASSDRQGPTDTQYF
DNA: TGTGCCAGCAGTGATAGACAGGGACCCACAGATACGCAGTATTTT
V: TRBV6-2/TRBV6-3
D: TRBD1
J: TRBJ2-3
size: .
length: 15

CDR3: CASSWTGMNTEAFF
DNA: TGTGCCAGCAGCTGGACTGGCATGAACACTGAAGCTTTCTTT
V: TRBV5-8
D: .
J: TRBJ1-1
size: large
length: 14

CDR3: CASSIWKGGQNQPQHF
DNA: TGTGCCAGTAGTATATGGAAGGGAGGCCAAAATCAGCCCCAGCATTTT
V: TRBV19
D: .
J: TRBJ1-5
size: .
length: 16

CDR3: CASTHNGQGASLRNQPQHF
DNA: TGTGCCAGTACCCACAACGGACAGGGGGCATCCCTAAGAAATCAGCCCCAGCATTTT
V: TRBV19
D: TRBD1
J: TRBJ1-5
size: .
length: 19

CDR3: CASSILALEFSYNEQFF
DNA: TGTGCCAGTAGTATCCTGGCCCTGGAGTTTTCCTACAATGAGCAGTTCTTC
V: TRBV19
D: .
J: TRBJ2-1
size: .
length: 17

CDR3: CASSGRQGTGELFF
DNA: TGTGCCAGTAGTGGGCGACAGGGCACCGGGGAGCTGTTTTTT
V: TRBV19
D: TRBD1
J: TRBJ2-2
size: .
length: 14

CDR3: CASGLLGTGSYEQYF
DNA: TGTGCCAGCGGACTTCTCGGGACAGGCTCCTACGAGCAGTACTTC
V: TRBV28
D: TRBD1
J: TRBJ2-7
size: .
length: 15

CDR3: CASSLRNQPQHF
DNA: TGTGCCAGCAGCCTCCGCAATCAGCCCCAGCATTTT
V: TRBV12-3/TRBV12-4
D: .
J: TRBJ1-5
size: .
length: 12

CDR3: CASSPGTGFEQYF
DNA: TGTGCCAGCAGCCCAGGGACAGGGTTTGAGCAGTACTTC
V: TRBV5-6
D: TRBD1
J: TRBJ2-7
size: few
length: 13

CDR3: CASSLGDRDYEQYF
DNA: TGCGCCAGCAGCTTGGGCGACAGAGACTACGAGCAGTACTTC
V: TRBV5-1
D: .
J: TRBJ2-7
size: .
length: 14

CDR3: CASKDRERITEAFF
DNA: TGTGCCAGTAAGGACAGGGAGAGAATCACTGAAGCTTTCTTT
V: TRBV19
D: TRBD1
J: TRBJ1-1
size: .
length: 14

CDR3: CASSREQGASYEQYF
DNA: TGTGCCAGCAGTAGGGAACAGGGGGCGTCCTACGAGCAGTACTTC
V: TRBV6-5
D: TRBD1
J: TRBJ2-7
size: .
length: 15

CDR3: CASPPGADEQYF
DNA: TGTGCCAGTCCCCCAGGGGCCGACGAGCAGTACTTC
V: TRBV3-1/TRBV3-2
D: .
J: TRBJ2-7
size: .
length: 12

CDR3: CSVEGQGAQKSGQYF
DNA: TGCAGCGTTGAAGGGCAGGGGGCGCAAAAATCCGGGCAGTACTTC
V: TRBV29-1
D: TRBD1
J: TRBJ2-7
size: once
length: 15

CDR3: CASSSGNYGYTF
DNA: TGTGCCAGCAGTTCAGGGAACTATGGCTACACCTTC
V: TRBV28
D: .
J: TRBJ1-2
size: .
length: 12

CDR3: CASSFWAETQYF
DNA: TGTGCCAGCAGCTTCTGGGCGGAGACCCAGTACTTC
V: TRBV7-2
D: .
J: TRBJ2-5
size: .
length: 12

CDR3: CAEYNRMEGELFF
DNA: TGTGCAGAATATAACAGGATGGAGGGGGAGCTGTTTTTT
V: TRBV19
D: .
J: TRBJ2-2
size: few
length: 13

CDR3: CASSLRGTGGATPNSPLHF
DNA: TGTGCCAGCTCTCTTAGAGGGACAGGGGGCGCGACGCCCAATTCACCCCTCCACTTT
V: TRBV18
D: TRBD1
J: TRBJ1-6
size: .
length: 19

CDR3: CASTTSLSRLSTDTQYF
DNA: TGTGCCAGCACCACTTCCTTAAGCCGTCTCAGCACAGATACGCAGTATTTT
V: TRBV11-2
D: .
J: TRBJ2-3
size: .
length: 17

CDR3: CASSLFAGSGEAFF
DNA: TGTGCCAGCAGTTTATTTGCAGGGTCGGGTGAAGCTTTCTTT
V: TRBV28
D: .
J: TRBJ1-1
size: .
length: 14

CDR3: CASSLGQRLSEQYF
DNA: TGTGCCAGCAGCTTAGGACAGAGACTGTCCGAGCAGTACTTC
V: TRBV7-2
D: .
J: TRBJ2-7
size: .
length: 14

CDR3: CASSPQPGYEQYF
DNA: TGTGCCAGCTCACCACAGCCGGGCTACGAGCAGTACTTC
V: TRBV18
D: .
J: TRBJ2-7
size: .
length: 13

CDR3: CASSLGLAGGLQETQYF
DNA: TGTGCCAGCAGTTTGGGACTAGCGGGAGGCCTCCAAGAGACCCAGTACTTC
V: TRBV27
D: TRBD2
J: TRBJ2-5
size: hyperexpanded
length: 17

CDR3: CASSLWTSGQETQYF
DNA: TGTGCCAGCAGCTTATGGACTAGCGGGCAAGAGACCCAGTACTTC
V: TRBV7-6
D: TRBD2
J: TRBJ2-5
size: .
length: 15

CDR3: CASSSWRGRGQYF
DNA: TGTGCCAGCAGTTCCTGGAGAGGGAGGGGGCAGTACTTC
V: TRBV6-5
D: TRBD2
J: TRBJ2-7
size: .
length: 13

CDR3: CASGPGYYQETQYF
DNA: TGCGCCTCAGGGCCAGGGTATTACCAAGAGACCCAGTACTTC
V: TRBV5-1
D: .
J: TRBJ2-5
size: .
length: 14

CDR3: CASGLARTGTNNTQYF
DNA: TGTGCTAGTGGTTTGGCCCGAACCGGGACTAACAATACGCAGTATTTT
V: TRBV12-5
D: TRBD2
J: TRBJ2-3
size: .
length: 16

CDR3: CASSHLGTGGEQYF
DNA: TGCGCCAGCAGCCACCTAGGGACAGGGGGCGAGCAGTACTTC
V: TRBV4-1
D: TRBD1
J: TRBJ2-7
size: .
length: 14

CDR3: CASSSTSGVSDTQYF
DNA: TGTGCCAGCAGCTCAACTAGCGGGGTGTCAGATACGCAGTATTTT
V: TRBV7-9
D: TRBD2
J: TRBJ2-3
size: .
length: 15

CDR3: CASSELGTGLNYGYTF
DNA: TGTGCCAGCAGTGAACTCGGGACAGGACTTAACTATGGCTACACCTTC
V: TRBV25-1
D: TRBD1
J: TRBJ1-2
size: .
length: 16

CDR3: CASSSINTGELFF
DNA: TGTGCCAGCTCGAGCATCAACACCGGGGAGCTGTTTTTT
V: TRBV9
D: .
J: TRBJ2-2
size: .
length: 13

CDR3: CASSSGTGNTEAFF
DNA: TGTGCCAGCAGCTCCGGGACAGGGAACACTGAAGCTTTCTTT
V: TRBV7-9
D: TRBD1
J: TRBJ1-1
size: once
length: 14

CDR3: CASSVPGGPDEQYF
DNA: TGTGCCAGCAGCGTCCCGGGAGGGCCCGACGAGCAGTACTTC
V: TRBV11-2
D: TRBD2
J: TRBJ2-7
size: .
length: 14